These 6 T cell receptor beta chains were all obtained from the same sample, sequenced in a study of blood T cell repertoires in COVID-19. The assay was immunoSEQ multiplex PCR, and TCRdb's table has in-frame clones only and misses some. In the table there are 140,000 to 150,000 clones, approximately 80% of which are singletons. The material sequenced was peripheral blood. These receptors were obtained from a man aged 65 to 85 who had recovered from COVID-19.

V usage is TRBV5-1 and J usage is TRBJ2-2; maybe TRBD2 (6 bases). The CDR3 is 15 residues long. Trimming removed 1 base at V and 7 bases at J, with 14 bases between. Germline assignment: CDR1 SGHRS and CDR2 YFSETQ. The CDR3: CASSLQAEGSGELFF. The CDR3 bases are TGCGCCAGCAGCTTGCAAGCGGAGGGGAGCGGGGAGCTGTTTTTT. Complete variable domain (other parts from reference TRBV5-1 and TRBJ2-2): KAGVTQTPRYLIKTRGQQVTLSCSPISGHRSVSWYQQTPGQGLQFLFEYFSETQRNKGNFPGRFSGRQFSNSRSEMNVSTLELGDSALYLCASSLQAEGSGELFFGEGSRLTVL.

The V and J genes are TRBV7-2 and TRBJ1-5; 10 bases line up with TRBD1. CDR1 SGHTA and CDR2 FQGNSA come from the germline V gene. The CDR3 has 19 residues. The ends lost 5 bases at V and 1 base at J; junction bases unmatched: 14. CDR3 nucleotide sequence: TGTGCCAGCAGCGACCGGGACAGGGGAGGGCCTTTGAGCAATCAGCCCCAGCATTTT. Protein product: CASSDRDRGGPLSNQPQHF.

This chain uses TRBV7-2 with TRBJ1-1; 9 bases fit TRBD1. The CDR3 has 15 residues. In germline, CDR1 is SGHTA, CDR2 FQGNSA. The V and J ends lost 4 bases and 1 base, in that order; junction bases with no gene match: 4. CDR3 coding DNA: TGTGCCAGCAGCTGGCGGACAGGGGCGAACACTGAAGCTTTCTTT. Protein product: CASSWRTGANTEAFF.

The chain combines TRBV5-6 with TRBJ2-7, with D possibly matching TRBD2 (7 bases). V lost 5 bases, J lost 3 bases, and 15 bases lay in between. This CDR3 comprises 14 residues. The germline gives CDR1 SGHDT, CDR2 YYEEEE. CDR3 protein: CASSQRDTGYEQYF. In DNA form, the CDR3 reads TGTGCCAGCAGTCAGCGGGACACAGGCTACGAGCAGTACTTC.

Here the CDR3 reads CASSSTGTKNNEQFF. In DNA form, the CDR3 reads TGTGCCAGCAGCTCAACCGGGACTAAAAACAATGAGCAGTTCTTC. This sequence joins TRBV7-2 and TRBJ2-1, with 7 bases matching TRBD2. CDR3 length: 15 residues. Germline V gene lookup returns CDR1 SGHTA and CDR2 FQGNSA. V lost 4 bases, J lost 5 bases, and 8 bases stayed unmatched.

The chain combines TRBV27 with TRBJ2-1; D perhaps matches TRBD2 (5 bases). The V end was cut by 7 bases, the J end by 4 bases, with 14 bases between. The CDR3 consists of 14 residues. The germline CDR1 and CDR2 sequences are MNHEY and SMNVEV (reference sequence). Here the CDR3 reads CASTSAENYNEQFF. DNA for the CDR3: TGTGCCAGCACCTCAGCGGAGAATTACAATGAGCAGTTCTTC.